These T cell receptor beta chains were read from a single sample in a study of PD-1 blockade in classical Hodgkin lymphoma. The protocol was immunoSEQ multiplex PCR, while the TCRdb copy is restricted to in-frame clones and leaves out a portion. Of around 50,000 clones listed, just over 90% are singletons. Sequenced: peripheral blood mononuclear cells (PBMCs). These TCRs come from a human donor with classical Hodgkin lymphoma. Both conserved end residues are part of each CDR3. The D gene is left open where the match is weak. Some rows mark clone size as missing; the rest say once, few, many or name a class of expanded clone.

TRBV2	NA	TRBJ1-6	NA	CASRENSYNSPLHF	TGTGCCAGCAGGGAAAACAGTTATAATTCACCCCTCCACTTT
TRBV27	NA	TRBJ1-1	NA	CASSLDRGTEAFF	TGTGCCAGCAGTTTGGATCGGGGCACTGAAGCTTTCTTT
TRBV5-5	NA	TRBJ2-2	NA	CASSLPIGTGELFF	TGTGCCAGCAGCTTGCCGATTGGAACCGGGGAGCTGTTTTTT
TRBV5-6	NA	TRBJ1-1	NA	CASSLGLYRQGRTEAFF	TGTGCCAGCAGCTTGGGTCTGTATCGGCAGGGCCGCACTGAAGCTTTCTTT
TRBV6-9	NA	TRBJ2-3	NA	CASGSGAATRDTQYF	TGTGCCAGCGGCTCAGGAGCGGCCACCAGGGATACGCAGTATTTT
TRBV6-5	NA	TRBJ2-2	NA	CASSGGTWTGELFF	TGTGCCAGCAGTGGGGGGACGTGGACCGGGGAGCTGTTTTTT
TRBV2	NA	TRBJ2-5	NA	CASSVIRGETQYF	TGTGCCAGCAGTGTCATTAGGGGCGAGACCCAGTACTTC
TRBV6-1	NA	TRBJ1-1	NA	CASSEAGRSYTEAFF	TGTGCCAGCAGTGAAGCAGGCAGGTCCTACACTGAAGCTTTCTTT
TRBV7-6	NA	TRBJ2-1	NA	CASSLSSGLSYNEQFF	TGTGCCAGCAGCTTAAGCAGCGGCCTCTCCTACAATGAGCAGTTCTTC
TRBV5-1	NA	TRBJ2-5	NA	CASSPGLGAETQYF	TGCGCCAGCAGCCCGGGACTGGGCGCTGAGACCCAGTACTTC
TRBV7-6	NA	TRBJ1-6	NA	CASSLEGELSSYNSPLHF	TGTGCCAGCAGCCTTGAGGGGGAACTGAGCTCCTATAATTCACCCCTCCACTTT
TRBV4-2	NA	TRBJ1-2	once	CASSQARGSTANYGYTF	TGTGCCAGCAGCCAAGCCCGGGGGAGTACAGCTAACTATGGCTACACCTTC
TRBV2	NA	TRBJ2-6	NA	CASSRSSGANVLTF	TGTGCCAGCAGTCGTAGCTCTGGGGCCAACGTCCTGACTTTC
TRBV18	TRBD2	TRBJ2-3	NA	CASSPTSGSTDTQYF	TGTGCCAGCTCACCAACTAGCGGGAGCACAGATACGCAGTATTTT
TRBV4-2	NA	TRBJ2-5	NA	CASSQGGGETQYF	TGTGCCAGCAGCCAAGGAGGGGGGGAGACCCAGTACTTC
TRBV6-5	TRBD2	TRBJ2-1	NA	CASSSGTSGRAGEQFF	TGTGCCAGCAGTTCCGGGACTAGCGGGAGGGCCGGTGAGCAGTTCTTC
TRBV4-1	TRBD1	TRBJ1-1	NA	CASSQDIARGLTEAFF	TGCGCCAGCAGCCAAGATATAGCCAGGGGGCTCACTGAAGCTTTCTTT
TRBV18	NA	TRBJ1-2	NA	CASSPGPDINYGYTF	TGTGCCAGCTCACCAGGACCGGATATTAACTATGGCTACACCTTC
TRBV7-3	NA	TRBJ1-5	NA	CASSLGRGSDNQPQHF	TGTGCCAGCAGCTTGGGTAGGGGCAGTGACAATCAGCCCCAGCATTTT
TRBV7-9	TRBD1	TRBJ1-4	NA	CASSMQGATLKKLFF	TGTGCCAGCAGCATGCAGGGGGCGACCCTAAAAAAACTGTTTTTT
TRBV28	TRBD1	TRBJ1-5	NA	CASGNFRGRNQPQHF	TGTGCCAGCGGGAACTTCAGGGGGAGGAATCAGCCCCAGCATTTT
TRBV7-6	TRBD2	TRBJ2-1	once	CASSLIGTSGTGNEQFF	TGTGCCAGCAGCTTAATAGGGACTAGCGGGACGGGAAATGAGCAGTTCTTC
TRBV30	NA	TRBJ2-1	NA	CAWSPQGGYNEQFF	TGTGCCTGGAGTCCTCAGGGGGGTTACAATGAGCAGTTCTTC
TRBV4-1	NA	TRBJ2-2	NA	CASSGVGFLVSGELFF	TGCGCCAGCAGTGGGGTGGGGTTTTTGGTCTCCGGGGAGCTGTTTTTT
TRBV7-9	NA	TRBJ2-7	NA	CASSLGTAYEQYF	TGTGCCAGCAGCTTAGGTACAGCCTACGAGCAGTACTTC
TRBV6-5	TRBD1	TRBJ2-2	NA	CASSRQGNGELFF	TGTGCCAGCAGCCGACAGGGGAACGGGGAGCTGTTTTTT